This T cell receptor (beta chain) was sequenced in a study of CD8 T cells in ankylosing spondylitis (dated by TCRdb to about 2017). Background for the entire study: The study profiled T cell receptor beta repertoires in healthy donors and ankylosing spondylitis patients to find disease-linked TCR variants. The whole study cohort included 108 healthy donors and 20 to 25 ankylosing spondylitis patients. Peripheral blood was sampled, and synovial fluid was additionally collected from ankylosing spondylitis patients.

The sequencer was an Illumina HiSeq 2500. Quantitative 5'-RACE with molecular barcodes was used to prepare TCR beta libraries. The original pipeline was this. A new computational method, built on a probabilistic model of VDJ rearrangement, was used to identify disease-linked TCR variants. TCRdb's own reprocessing of the public reads used fastp at Q25 and MiXCR and kept productive beta chains. Every distinct CDR3 protein forms one entry, paired with its most common genes and DNA. The authors' filters were not applied to this entry. The sample table shows some 290,000 distinct CDR3 sequences, and 20% are seen once. Around 8% of the sample lies in the top ten. Details on this clonotype: This clone's antigen is unknown. No much larger clone is present one base from it, and per-base qualities are unavailable.

Overall study outcomes, separate from this receptor: The disease-linked clones were reported to be significantly enriched in matched synovial fluid samples from ankylosing spondylitis patients. A TCR beta motif of fewer than 10 highly homologous amino acid variants appeared characteristic of blood from ankylosing spondylitis patients. Some motif variants were previously reported in synovial fluid and blood of reactive arthritis patients, suggesting common disease-initiation mechanisms. The disease-linked clones had a CD8+ phenotype and were found at relatively low frequencies in peripheral blood.

V and J are truncated by 1 base and 5 bases respectively, leaving an intervening sequence of 12 bases. The cysteine opens and the phenylalanine closes a CDR3 of 15 amino acids. Just the 45-base CDR3 DNA is kept, in frame starting at base 1. The germline V gene sets CDR1 to SGHAT and CDR2 to FQNNGV. This receptor was taken from a male donor with ankylosing spondylitis or in good health (not recorded which). What was sequenced was blood, either unsorted or a sorted T cell fraction (not recorded which). Here the chain combines TRBV11-2 and TRBJ2-1; the D gene is perhaps TRBD1, on 6 matching bases. The DNA sequence reads TGTGCCAGCAGCTTAGGGCAGGGGCTCCACAATGAGCAGTTCTTC. It is translated as CASSLGQGLHNEQFF.